These 30 T cell receptor beta chains were all obtained from the same sample, sequenced in a study of blood T cell repertoires in COVID-19. Profiling relied on immunoSEQ multiplex PCR, and the TCRdb table lists in-frame clones only, not all of them. Among 120,000 to 150,000 clones listed, around 88% were seen once. The specimen was peripheral blood. These receptors all stem from a human donor in a cohort sampled during active COVID-19.

This clone is a singleton in its sample. The CDR3: CASSLKGAGSNEQFF. The CDR3 nucleotides are TGTGCCAGCAGCTTAAAGGGGGCAGGAAGCAATGAGCAGTTCTTC. The chain joins TRBV7-3 to TRBJ2-1, with TRBD1 matching 7 bases. Trimming removed 1 base from V and 6 bases from J; junction bases left unmatched: 6. This CDR3 region has 15 residues. The germline gives CDR1 SGHTA, CDR2 FQGTGA.

The chain has TRBV27 and TRBJ1-2, with 9 positions matching TRBD1. Trimming took 2 bases from V and 4 from J; bases not matched to a gene: 11. In germline, CDR1 is MNHEY, CDR2 SMNVEV (reference sequence). The CDR3 consists of 17 residues. CDR3 sequence reads: CASSLTPPDRGAYGYTF. The CDR3 DNA follows: TGTGCCAGCAGTTTAACCCCCCCCGACAGGGGGGCCTATGGCTACACCTTC.

This sequence joins TRBV19 and TRBJ2-2; weak D call: TRBD2 (5 bases). The germline CDR1 and CDR2 sequences are LNHDA and SQIVND (reference sequence). The V end lost 3 bases, the J end lost 1 base, and 12 bases lay between the germline ends. This CDR3 is 16 amino acids long. The CDR3 spells CASSITGSLNTGELFF. The CDR3 bases are TGTGCCAGTAGTATCACGGGGTCCCTGAACACCGGGGAGCTGTTTTTT.

Only one count was recorded for this clone. This rearrangement joins TRBV10-3 to TRBJ2-1, with TRBD2 matching 10 bases. The germline CDR1 and CDR2 sequences are ENHRY and SYGVKD. There are 15 residues in the CDR3. After removal of 5 bases from V and 2 bases from J, the junction contained 3 bases not matched to a gene. CDR3 coding DNA: TGTGCCATCAGTATCACTAGCGGGGCCTACAATGAGCAGTTCTTC. Its translation is CAISITSGAYNEQFF.

This chain joins TRBV9 and TRBJ2-7; 9 bases fit TRBD1. Germline V lookup: CDR1 SGDLS, CDR2 YYNGEE. J gave up 4 bases and V 3 bases, and 11 bases lay outside the gene matches. This CDR3 region has 16 residues. CDR3 sequence (DNA): TGTGCCAGCAGCGAGGGTGTGGGACAGGGAATGTACGAGCAGTACTTC. Its translation is CASSEGVGQGMYEQYF.

The chain links TRBV6-5 to TRBJ2-2; tentative D call: TRBD1 (6 bases). Between the trimmed V and J ends, which lost 2 bases and 4 bases, there was a span of 11 bases. Germline loops: CDR1 MNHEY, CDR2 SVGAGI. This CDR3 is 15 amino acids long. This CDR3 is CASSYLGQITGELFF. Written as DNA, the CDR3 is TGTGCCAGCAGTTACCTAGGACAGATCACCGGGGAGCTGTTTTTT.

The chain is built from TRBV24-1 and TRBJ2-5; D is possibly TRBD2 (6 bases). This CDR3 is built from 13 residues. Germline V lookup: CDR1 KGHDR, CDR2 SFDVKD. V was trimmed by 7 bases and J by 7 bases, leaving 15 bases between them. The CDR3 region is CATSGGGRVTQYF. The CDR3 bases are TGTGCCACCAGCGGTGGAGGGCGGGTGACCCAGTACTTC.

The rearrangement links TRBV29-1 to TRBJ2-5; 7 positions match TRBD1. The trim removed 3 bases at V and 4 bases at J, leaving 8 bases unmatched. CDR3 size: 14 residues. CDR1 is SQVTM, CDR2 ANQGSEA, per germline. CDR3 nucleotides: TGCAGCGTTGATTCGGCAGGGGGTATAGAGACCCAGTACTTC. Protein sequence: CSVDSAGGIETQYF.

The rearrangement uses TRBV5-1 and TRBJ1-1; no firm D call. In germline, CDR1 is SGHRS, CDR2 YFSETQ. This CDR3 has 12 amino acids. V lost 5 bases, J lost 3 bases, and 8 bases lay in between. The CDR3 sequence: CASRVSDTEAFF. The CDR3 nucleotides read TGCGCCAGCAGAGTGAGTGACACTGAAGCTTTCTTT.

The V and J genes are TRBV5-1 and TRBJ2-1; D might be TRBD2 (6 bases). Germline CDR1 reads SGHRS; CDR2 reads YFSETQ. The CDR3 covers 16 residues. The ends were cut back, 7 bases at V and 8 bases at J, with 25 bases in the middle. The chain's CDR3 is CASRPGSTGGVYEQFF. As DNA, the CDR3 is TGCGCCAGCCGTCCGGGTTCCACTGGAGGGGTGTATGAGCAGTTCTTC.

The chain is built from TRBV29-1 and TRBJ2-2; D perhaps matches TRBD2 (6 bases). The germline CDR1 and CDR2 sequences are SQVTM and ANQGSEA. This CDR3 region has 12 residues. Trimming left V 7 bases short and J 7 bases short, with 13 bases between. The CDR3 protein is CSASAGFGELFF. The CDR3 DNA is TGCAGCGCCTCTGCGGGGTTCGGGGAGCTGTTTTTT.

The genes are TRBV15 and TRBJ1-1; D gene uncertain. The length of the CDR3 is 16 residues. Germline V gives CDR1 LNHNV, CDR2 YYDKDF (reference sequence). The V gene lost 7 bases and the J gene lost 1 base, with 19 bases spanning the gap. CDR3 DNA sequence: TGTGCCACCACCCTTGGGCCGTGGACTAGGAACACTGAAGCTTTCTTT. Residues: CATTLGPWTRNTEAFF. The full variable domain, its missing parts supplied by reference TRBV15 and TRBJ1-1, is DAMVIQNPRYQVTQFGKPVTLSCSQTLNHNVMYWYQQKSSQAPKLLFHYYDKDFNNEADTPDNFQSRRPNTSFCFLDIRSPGLGDTAMYLCATTLGPWTRNTEAFFGQGTRLTVV.

DNA of the CDR3: TGTGCCAGCAGCTGGGGGGACACTGAAGCTTTCTTT. This encodes CASSWGDTEAFF. The rearrangement uses TRBV7-9 and TRBJ1-1; TRBD1 is a possible D gene (5 bases). The CDR3 contains 12 residues. CDR1 is SEHNR and CDR2 is FQNEAQ in the germline V gene (reference sequence). Trimming shortened V by 4 bases and J by 3 bases, and 6 bases separated the two germline ends.

This clone was seen once. This rearrangement joins TRBV5-1 to TRBJ2-7; D perhaps matches TRBD2 (6 bases). Germline V lookup: CDR1 SGHRS, CDR2 YFSETQ. V lost 3 bases and J lost 6, with 10 bases in between. The CDR3 loop spans 12 amino acids. The chain's CDR3 is CASSSLGSEQYF. The CDR3 region has the DNA TGCGCCAGCAGCTCCCTCGGGAGCGAGCAGTACTTC.

The chain carries TRBV10-3 and TRBJ2-3, with D perhaps TRBD2 (7 bases). Germline V gene sequence: CDR1 ENHRY, CDR2 SYGVKD. V lost 2 bases and J 6 bases, leaving 15 bases between the germline ends. CDR3 length: 15 amino acids. The CDR3 here is CAISERLKGGDTQYF. For the CDR3, the DNA is TGTGCCATCAGTGAGAGGCTAAAGGGGGGGGATACGCAGTATTTT.

Worth noting for this clone: The sample holds other DNA sequences that translate to the same CDR3. V gene TRBV19 combines with J gene TRBJ2-7; a possible D gene is TRBD1 (5 bases). Germline V CDR1 and CDR2: LNHDA, SQIVND (reference sequence). The CDR3 has 13 residues. Trimming removed 6 bases at V and 2 bases at J, with 11 bases between. CDR3 region: CASSSTGTYEQYF. CDR3 coding DNA: TGTGCCAGTAGCAGCACAGGCACCTACGAGCAGTACTTC.

This clone was seen just once. V usage is TRBV18 and J usage is TRBJ1-4, with D possibly being TRBD1 (5 bases). Germline CDR1 and CDR2: KGHSH and LQKENI. The V end was cut by 6 bases, the J end by 7 bases, with 12 bases between. This CDR3 has 13 amino acids. CDR3 DNA: TGTGCCAGCTCTCGATCAGGGATTGAAAAACTGTTTTTT. Translation gives CASSRSGIEKLFF.

This sequence joins TRBV19 and TRBJ2-4; tentative D call: TRBD2 (5 bases). Germline CDR1 and CDR2: LNHDA and SQIVND (reference sequence). The CDR3 loop spans 14 amino acids. With 1 base removed from V and 1 base from J, the gap between germline ends came to 5 bases. The CDR3 here is CASSIAGAKNIQYF. DNA for the CDR3: TGTGCCAGTAGTATAGCGGGGGCCAAAAACATTCAGTACTTC.

This sequence joins TRBV7-9 and TRBJ1-1; no reliable D call. Between the trimmed V and J ends, which lost 5 bases and 3 bases, there was a span of 13 bases. CDR3 length equals 14 residues. CDR1 is SEHNR and CDR2 is FQNEAQ in the germline V gene (reference sequence). The CDR3 sequence is CASSPGRLHTEAFF. The CDR3 DNA reads TGTGCCAGCAGCCCCGGGCGACTACACACTGAAGCTTTCTTT.

The chain combines TRBV6-1 with TRBJ1-5; D call uncertain. Trimming took 1 base from V and 5 from J, leaving 15 bases between them. The length of the CDR3 is 16 residues. Germline CDR1 MNHNS, CDR2 SASEGT. The DNA for the CDR3 is TGTGCCAGCAGTGAAGGGGTGGGCAGGATTTATCAGCCCCAGCATTTT. It codes for CASSEGVGRIYQPQHF.

This clone occurred many times. The chain uses TRBV5-8 and TRBJ1-5; 7 bases fit TRBD1. Germline V gene data show CDR1 as SGHTS and CDR2 as YDEGEE. Unmatched junction bases numbered 5, after V lost 4 bases and J lost 1 base. The CDR3 extends over 15 amino acids. CDR3 amino acids: CASSVQGFSNQPQHF. The CDR3 DNA reads as TGTGCCAGCAGCGTACAGGGGTTCAGCAATCAGCCCCAGCATTTT.

Remarks on this clone: Different DNA sequences within this sample yield the same CDR3. The CDR3 DNA reads TGTGCCTGGAGGGGCGGGGGCAATCAGCCCCAGCATTTT. Its protein product is CAWRGGGNQPQHF. The chain joins TRBV30 to TRBJ1-5, with D uncertain. CDR1 GTSNPN and CDR2 SVGIG come from the germline V gene (reference sequence). There are 13 residues in the CDR3. Trimming took 3 bases from V and 2 from J, leaving 8 bases between them. Full variable domain (missing parts from reference TRBV30 and TRBJ1-5): SQTIHQWPATLVQPVGSPLSLECTVEGTSNPNLYWYRQAAGRGLQLLFYSVGIGQISSEVPQNLSASRPQDRQFILSSKKLLLSDSGFYLCAWRGGGNQPQHFGDGTRLSIL.

The CDR3: CASSLDIIGQPQHF. The CDR3, as DNA: TGTGCCAGCAGCTTAGATATAATCGGTCAGCCCCAGCATTTT. The chain employs TRBV11-2 and TRBJ1-5; D is ambiguous. Deletions cut 0 bases from V and 6 bases from J, with 9 bases between. This CDR3 is built from 14 residues. Germline assignment: CDR1 SGHAT and CDR2 FQNNGV.

This clone was detected only a few times. V is TRBV7-9 and J is TRBJ1-6; no firm D call. V lost 1 base, J lost 10 bases, and 14 bases lay in between. From germline, CDR1 is SEHNR and CDR2 FQNEAQ (reference sequence). CDR3 length: 15 residues. CDR3 loop: CASSLEEGPRSPLHF. The CDR3 bases are TGTGCCAGCAGCTTAGAGGAGGGCCCAAGGTCACCCCTCCACTTT.

This clone was counted only a few times. V usage is TRBV4-3 and J usage is TRBJ2-2; 10 bases agree with TRBD2. CDR1 is LGHNA, CDR2 YSLEER, per germline. CDR3 size: 19 residues. Trimming cost V 0 bases and J 3 bases; bases outside gene matches: 10. CDR3 coding DNA: TGCGCCAGCAGCCAAGATCCAGCGGGGGGGTATCGTTACACCGGGGAGCTGTTTTTT. Translated, it gives CASSQDPAGGYRYTGELFF.

This chain connects TRBV19 to TRBJ1-1; TRBD1 aligns across 12 bases. Germline CDR1 reads LNHDA; CDR2 reads SQIVND (reference sequence). The CDR3 has 18 amino acids. V trimming: 3 bases; J trimming: 5 bases; junction bases outside the gene matches: 13. This chain's CDR3 is CASSIPRRDRGRNTEAFF. CDR3 nucleotide sequence: TGTGCCAGTAGTATCCCCCGCCGGGACAGGGGGCGAAATACTGAAGCTTTCTTT.

The chain uses TRBV19 and TRBJ2-7, with TRBD1 identical over 8 bases. This CDR3 comprises 15 residues. The V gene's germline CDR1 is LNHDA and CDR2 SQIVND (reference sequence). V was pared by 5 bases and J by 3 bases, with 9 bases of the junction left unmatched. The chain's CDR3 is CASSPGQGPYYEQYF. CDR3 DNA: TGTGCCAGTAGTCCAGGACAGGGTCCATACTACGAGCAGTACTTC.

This clone was detected once. V is TRBV4-3 and J is TRBJ2-2; D unresolved. The ends were cut back, 2 bases at V and 4 bases at J, with 14 bases in the middle. The CDR3 sequence is 16 residues long. The germline V gene encodes CDR1 LGHNA and CDR2 YSLEER. The CDR3 nucleotides read TGCGCCAGCAGCCAAAGTTGGGCTCTTGGCACCGGGGAGCTGTTTTTT. Translating gives CASSQSWALGTGELFF.

The gene calls are TRBV4-1 and TRBJ1-2, with a weak D call TRBD1 (5 bases). This CDR3 contains 17 residues. V lost 0 bases, J lost 4 bases, and 18 bases lay in between. Germline V CDR1 and CDR2: MGHRA, YSYEKL. CDR3 bases: TGCGCCAGCAGCCAAGAACCGAAACCTGGCGGGGGCTATGGCTACACCTTC. Amino acid sequence: CASSQEPKPGGGYGYTF.

The rearrangement joins TRBV7-6 to TRBJ2-1; 9 bases map to TRBD2. CDR3 length equals 16 residues. The germline CDR1 and CDR2 sequences are SGHVS and FNYEAQ. With 1 base clipped from V and 6 bases from J, the junction kept 7 bases outside the gene matches. CDR3 sequence reads: CASSLGGRLAANEQFF. DNA of the CDR3: TGTGCCAGCAGCTTAGGGGGACGACTAGCGGCCAATGAGCAGTTCTTC.